Below are 26 T cell receptor beta chains sequenced from a single sample in a study of cytomegalovirus exposure and HLA in healthy donors. The PCR used 60 Vbeta and 13 Jbeta primers. Assay used: immunoSEQ multiplex PCR; TCRdb lists only in-frame clones, some missing. The sample lists approximately 150,000 clones; roughly 76% were seen once. The specimen was PBMCs. The source of these receptors is a woman in her thirties in good health and CMV-seronegative.

This clone has more than one count but fewer than ten. This chain uses TRBV6-5 with TRBJ1-2; 7 bases are a match to TRBD1. Per germline, CDR1 MNHEY and CDR2 SVGAGI. This CDR3 is 14 amino acids long. V was clipped by 4 bases and J by 3 bases; unmatched bases: 5. The CDR3 bases are TGTGCCAGCAGTTCCCGACAGGGACACTATGGCTACACCTTC. This translates into CASSSRQGHYGYTF.

The chain employs TRBV23-1 and TRBJ2-7, with D perhaps TRBD1 (6 bases). TRBV23-1 is an open reading frame whose function is uncertain. The CDR3 extends over 18 amino acids. V lost 3 bases and J 1 base, leaving 22 bases between the germline ends. CDR3 sequence reads: CASSHLSKGETGSYEQYF. The CDR3 DNA sequence: TGCGCCAGCAGTCATCTATCCAAAGGGGAGACAGGATCCTACGAGCAGTACTTC.

V is TRBV7-2 and J is TRBJ2-7, with D possibly TRBD1 on 5 matching bases. Trimming took off 5 bases at V and 2 bases at J, with 13 bases between the two ends. The germline CDR1 and CDR2 sequences are SGHTA and FQGNSA. The CDR3 spans 14 residues. CDR3 loop: CASSPRASTYEQYF. Here the CDR3 DNA reads TGTGCCAGCAGCCCCAGGGCCTCTACCTACGAGCAGTACTTC.

This rearrangement joins TRBV21-1 to TRBJ1-1; whether TRBD1, the table's D call, matches the DNA was not checked. TRBV21-1 is a listed pseudogene. This CDR3 is 15 amino acids long. CDR3 region: CASSNSFRGETEAFF. The CDR3 DNA sequence: TGTGCCAGCAGCAACTCCTTCAGGGGTGAGACTGAAGCTTTCTTT.

The chain links TRBV12-5 to TRBJ2-1; the D gene is possibly TRBD1 (6 bases). Trimming left V 3 bases short and J 1 base short, with 13 bases between. CDR3 length: 16 residues. CDR1 LGHNT and CDR2 FRNRAP come from the germline V gene. The CDR3 sequence: CASGLPGHRSYNEQFF. The DNA of the CDR3 is TGTGCTAGTGGTTTACCGGGACACCGATCCTACAATGAGCAGTTCTTC.

The rearrangement joins TRBV7-9 to TRBJ2-7; 7 nucleotides match TRBD2. The V and J ends lost 5 bases and 3 bases, in that order; junction bases with no gene match: 10. Germline V gives CDR1 SEHNR, CDR2 FQNEAQ (reference sequence). CDR3 length: 15 amino acids. CDR3 bases: TGTGCCAGCAGCCCACGGAGCGGGGTAGTCTACGAGCAGTACTTC. Protein: CASSPRSGVVYEQYF. The full variable domain, its missing parts supplied by reference TRBV7-9 and TRBJ2-7, is DTGVSQNPRHKITKRGQNVTFRCDPISEHNRLYWYRQTLGQGPEFLTYFQNEAQLEKSRLLSDRFSAERPKGSFSTLEIQRTEQGDSAMYLCASSPRSGVVYEQYFGPGTRLTVT.

This clone was recorded only once. This chain links TRBV9 with TRBJ1-4; TRBD1 aligns across 9 bases. The junction had 18 bases not matched to a gene; V was cut back by 0 bases and J by 3 bases. This CDR3 region has 21 residues. The germline V gene has CDR1 SGDLS and CDR2 YYNGEE. Here the CDR3 DNA reads TGTGCCAGCAGCGTAGACCCCCAGGTATGGGACAGGGACGGCGCTAATGAAAAACTGTTTTTT. Its translation: CASSVDPQVWDRDGANEKLFF.

The chain links TRBV7-8 to TRBJ2-5, with D possibly being TRBD2 (6 bases). CDR1 SGHVS and CDR2 FQNEAQ come from the germline V gene. Trimming left V 8 bases short and J 5 bases short, with 6 bases between. The CDR3 contains 10 residues. The CDR3 DNA reads TGTGCCAGCGGGGGGGAGACCCAGTACTTC. This translates into CASGGETQYF.

The DNA for the CDR3 is TGCGCCACGTCAGCAGGGACAGGATTCTACGAGCAGTACTTC. This translates into CATSAGTGFYEQYF. The V call is TRBV10-2, the J call TRBJ2-7; 8 bases align to TRBD1. Germline CDR1 is WSHSY and CDR2 is SAAADI. The CDR3 is 14 amino acids. Trimming cost V 10 bases and J 3 bases; bases outside gene matches: 11.

The CDR3 loop reads CASSLAGGGGQETQYF. The CDR3 DNA is TGTGCCAGCAGCTTAGCGGGTGGCGGGGGTCAAGAGACCCAGTACTTC. V and J are TRBV7-2 and TRBJ2-5, with 7 bases that match TRBD2. V lost 0 bases and J lost 2; bases outside the gene matches: 6. The CDR3 has 16 residues. The germline gives CDR1 SGHTA, CDR2 FQGNSA.

J is TRBJ2-3 and V is TRBV28, with TRBD2 matching over 9 bases. Trimming removed 6 bases from V and 0 bases from J; junction bases left unmatched: 10. Germline V gene data show CDR1 as MDHEN and CDR2 as SYDVKM. This CDR3 has 17 residues. CDR3 region: CASSQFSAGGSTDTQYF. For the CDR3, the DNA is TGTGCCAGCAGCCAATTCTCGGCGGGAGGGAGCACAGATACGCAGTATTTT.

The chain couples TRBV29-1 to TRBJ2-4; 7 bases are a match to TRBD1. Germline CDR1 reads SQVTM; CDR2 reads ANQGSEA. This CDR3 is built from 15 residues. V shed 8 bases and J 5 bases; nucleotides not matched to a gene: 15. Here the CDR3 reads CSPYPGQDVENIQYF. The DNA for the CDR3 is TGCAGCCCCTATCCCGGACAGGACGTGGAAAACATTCAGTACTTC.

This clone was seen more than once but under ten times. This sequence joins TRBV4-2 and TRBJ2-2; the match to TRBD2 covers 8 bases. V lost 0 bases and J lost 2; bases outside the gene matches: 8. Looked up from germline, CDR1 is LGHNA and CDR2 is YNFKEQ. The CDR3 spans 18 residues. The CDR3 sequence: CASSQEFPLADNTGELFF. The DNA of the CDR3 is TGTGCCAGCAGCCAAGAGTTCCCACTAGCGGATAACACCGGGGAGCTGTTTTTT.

This chain links TRBV11-3 with TRBJ2-7, with 7 bases fitting TRBD2. After removal of 0 bases from V and 2 bases from J, the junction contained 7 bases not matched to a gene. The CDR3 loop spans 16 amino acids. Germline values: CDR1 SGHNT, CDR2 YENEEA. The CDR3 DNA is TGTGCCAGCAGCTTAGATTACGGGGGGTCAACCTACGAGCAGTACTTC. It codes for CASSLDYGGSTYEQYF.

To note about this clone: Its ends do not fully match the called genes, so a read error is possible. V is TRBV7-9 and J is TRBJ1-1; TRBD1 matches 8 bases. The CDR3 contains 15 residues. Germline-derived CDR1 and CDR2 are SEHNR and FQNEAQ (reference sequence). The DNA for the CDR3 is TGTTCCAGCAGCCGTATGGGACAGGTGAACACTGAAGCTTTCTTT. This translates into CSSSRMGQVNTEAFF.

The rearrangement links TRBV10-3 to TRBJ1-5; D call uncertain. The CDR3 has 15 amino acids. Germline-derived CDR1 and CDR2 are ENHRY and SYGVKD. V lost 0 bases to trimming and J lost 2 bases, with 8 bases between them. The CDR3 loop reads CAISESMQGNQPQHF. The CDR3 region has the DNA TGTGCCATCAGTGAGTCAATGCAGGGCAATCAGCCCCAGCATTTT.

This sequence joins TRBV15 and TRBJ2-6, with 10 positions matching TRBD1. Germline V lookup: CDR1 LNHNV, CDR2 YYDKDF (reference sequence). V lost 2 bases, J lost 2 bases, and 9 bases stayed unmatched. CDR3 length: 19 amino acids. This CDR3 is CATSRSAGTGVPGANVLTF. In DNA, the CDR3 is TGTGCCACCAGCAGATCCGCCGGGACAGGGGTACCTGGGGCCAACGTCCTGACTTTC. Drawing the rest from reference TRBV15 and TRBJ2-6, the complete variable domain is DAMVIQNPRYQVTQFGKPVTLSCSQTLNHNVMYWYQQKSSQAPKLLFHYYDKDFNNEADTPDNFQSRRPNTSFCFLDIRSPGLGDTAMYLCATSRSAGTGVPGANVLTFGAGSRLTVL.

The gene calls are TRBV18 and TRBJ1-2, with a weak D call TRBD1 (5 bases). CDR1 and CDR2 from the germline V gene are KGHSH and LQKENI. This CDR3 has 14 residues. The V end was cut by 2 bases, the J end by 1 base, with 8 bases between. CDR3 amino acids: CASSPNDSNYGYTF. CDR3 coding DNA: TGTGCCAGCTCACCAAACGACAGTAACTATGGCTACACCTTC.

The sample holds one count of this clone. The V gene is TRBV5-1, the J gene TRBJ2-1, with 10 bases aligning to TRBD1. The trim removed 1 base at V and 2 bases at J, leaving 3 bases unmatched. Germline V gene data show CDR1 as SGHRS and CDR2 as YFSETQ. This CDR3 is built from 16 residues. The DNA for the CDR3 is TGCGCCAGCAGCTTGTGGGGGACAGGGGCCTACAATGAGCAGTTCTTC. Amino acid sequence: CASSLWGTGAYNEQFF.

The chain joins TRBV30 to TRBJ1-5; possible D gene TRBD1, 5 bases. From germline, CDR1 is GTSNPN and CDR2 SVGIG (reference sequence). V was cut by 0 bases and J by 1 base, with 10 bases left in between. The CDR3 extends over 15 amino acids. CDR3 loop: CAWSVRGGSNQPQHF. The DNA of the CDR3 is TGTGCCTGGAGTGTTAGGGGTGGGAGCAATCAGCCCCAGCATTTT.

This rearrangement joins TRBV7-2 to TRBJ2-7, with D hard to call. The CDR3 sequence is 15 residues long. Germline-derived CDR1 and CDR2 are SGHTA and FQGNSA. The V end was cut by 5 bases, the J end by 2 bases, with 16 bases between. The CDR3 bases are TGTGCCAGCAGCCCCCACCGTGGAGCTACCTACGAGCAGTACTTC. Its translation: CASSPHRGATYEQYF.

There are a few counts of this clone. The rearrangement links TRBV6-1 to TRBJ1-1; 7 bases are shared with TRBD1. Trimming took 5 bases from V and 1 from J; bases not matched to a gene: 1. CDR3 length: 13 amino acids. Germline V gene sequence: CDR1 MNHNS, CDR2 SASEGT. The DNA of the CDR3 is TGTGCCAGCAGTAGACAGGGGAACACTGAAGCTTTCTTT. It codes for CASSRQGNTEAFF.

The CDR3 DNA is TGTGCCAGCAGCCAACATCAGTTTGGGGGGGATGGGCAGTTCTTC. Amino acids: CASSQHQFGGDGQFF. This rearrangement joins TRBV7-6 to TRBJ2-1; TRBD2 matches 7 bases. V shed 5 bases and J 12 bases; nucleotides not matched to a gene: 16. Germline-derived CDR1 and CDR2 are SGHVS and FNYEAQ. This CDR3 contains 15 residues.

As regards this clone: The identical CDR3 is also encoded by other nucleotide sequences in the sample. The rearrangement joins TRBV30 to TRBJ2-7; TRBD2 agrees at 13 bases. The ends lost 3 bases at V and 5 bases at J; junction bases unmatched: 4. CDR1 and CDR2 (germline): GTSNPN, SVGIG (reference sequence). The CDR3 covers 14 residues. CDR3 in DNA: TGTGCCTGGAGACTAGGACTAGCGGGGGACGAGCAGTACTTC. This codes for CAWRLGLAGDEQYF.

V and J are TRBV9 and TRBJ2-1; 7 bases agree with TRBD1. Germline-derived CDR1 and CDR2 are SGDLS and YYNGEE. There are 14 residues in the CDR3. J was trimmed by 10 bases and V by 4 bases; bases with no gene match: 11. The CDR3 reads CASSHRDRRQEQFF. CDR3 coding DNA: TGTGCCAGCAGCCACCGGGACAGACGTCAGGAGCAGTTCTTC.

This clone has only one observation. This chain uses TRBV11-1 with TRBJ1-3, with D perhaps TRBD1 (6 bases). Germline CDR1 SGHAT, CDR2 FQDESV (reference sequence). V lost 10 bases, J lost 3 bases, and 22 bases lay in between. The CDR3 loop spans 16 amino acids. For the CDR3, the DNA is TGTGCCACCGAGCCATTCGACAGGAGCTATGGAAACACCATATATTTT. It is translated as CATEPFDRSYGNTIYF.